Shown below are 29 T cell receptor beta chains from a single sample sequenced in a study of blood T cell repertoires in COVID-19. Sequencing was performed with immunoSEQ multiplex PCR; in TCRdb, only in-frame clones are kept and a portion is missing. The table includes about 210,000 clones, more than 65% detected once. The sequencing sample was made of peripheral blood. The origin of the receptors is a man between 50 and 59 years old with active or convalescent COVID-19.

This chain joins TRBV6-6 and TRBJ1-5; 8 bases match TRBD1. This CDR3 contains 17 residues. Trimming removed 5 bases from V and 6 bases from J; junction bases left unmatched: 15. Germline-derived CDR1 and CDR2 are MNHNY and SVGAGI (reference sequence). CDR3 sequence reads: CASSRGQGPPRGQPQHF. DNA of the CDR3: TGTGCCAGCAGTCGCGGACAGGGCCCTCCTCGGGGTCAGCCCCAGCATTTT.

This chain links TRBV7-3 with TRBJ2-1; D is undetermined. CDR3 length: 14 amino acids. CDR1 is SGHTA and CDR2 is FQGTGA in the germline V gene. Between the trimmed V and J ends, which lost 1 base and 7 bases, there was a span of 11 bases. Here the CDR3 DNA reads TGTGCCAGCAGCTTAAGCACAGCAAGTAATGAGCAGTTCTTC. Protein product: CASSLSTASNEQFF. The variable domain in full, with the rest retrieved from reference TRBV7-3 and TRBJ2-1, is GAGVSQTPSNKVTEKGKYVELRCDPISGHTALYWYRQSLGQGPEFLIYFQGTGAADDSGLPNDRFFAVRPEGSVSTLKIQRTERGDSAVYLCASSLSTASNEQFFGPGTRLTVL.

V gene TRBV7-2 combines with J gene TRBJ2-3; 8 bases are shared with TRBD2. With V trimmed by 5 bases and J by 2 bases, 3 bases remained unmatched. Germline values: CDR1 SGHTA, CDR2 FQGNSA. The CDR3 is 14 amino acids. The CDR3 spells CASSISGTTDTQYF. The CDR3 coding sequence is TGTGCCAGCAGCATTAGCGGGACCACAGATACGCAGTATTTT. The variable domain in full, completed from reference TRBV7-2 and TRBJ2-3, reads GAGVSQSPSNKVTEKGKDVELRCDPISGHTALYWYRQSLGQGLEFLIYFQGNSAPDKSGLPSDRFSAERTGGSVSTLTIQRTQQEDSAVYLCASSISGTTDTQYFGPGTRLTVL.

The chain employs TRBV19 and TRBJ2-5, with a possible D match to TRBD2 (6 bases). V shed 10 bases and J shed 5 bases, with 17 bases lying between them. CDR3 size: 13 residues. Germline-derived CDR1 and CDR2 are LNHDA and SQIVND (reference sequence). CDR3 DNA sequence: TGTGCCACTGATGGAGGGACGACCGAGACCCAGTACTTC. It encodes CATDGGTTETQYF.

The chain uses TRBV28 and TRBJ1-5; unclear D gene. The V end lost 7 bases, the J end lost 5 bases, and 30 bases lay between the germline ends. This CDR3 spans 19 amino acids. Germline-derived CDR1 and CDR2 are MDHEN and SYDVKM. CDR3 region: CASTIPRTSWFRSHQPQHF. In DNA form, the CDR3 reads TGTGCCAGCACCATCCCCCGCACGTCCTGGTTTCGGAGCCATCAGCCCCAGCATTTT. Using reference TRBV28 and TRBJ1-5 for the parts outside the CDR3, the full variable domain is DVKVTQSSRYLVKRTGEKVFLECVQDMDHENMFWYRQDPGLGLRLIYFSYDVKMKEKGDIPEGYSVSREKKERFSLILESASTNQTSMYLCASTIPRTSWFRSHQPQHFGDGTRLSIL.

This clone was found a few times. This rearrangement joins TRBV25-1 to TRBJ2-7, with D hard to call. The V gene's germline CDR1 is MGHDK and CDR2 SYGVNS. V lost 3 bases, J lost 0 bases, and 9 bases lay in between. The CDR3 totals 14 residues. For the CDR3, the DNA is TGTGCCAGCAGTGACCCCCAGTTCTCCTACGAGCAGTACGTC. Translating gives CASSDPQFSYEQYV.

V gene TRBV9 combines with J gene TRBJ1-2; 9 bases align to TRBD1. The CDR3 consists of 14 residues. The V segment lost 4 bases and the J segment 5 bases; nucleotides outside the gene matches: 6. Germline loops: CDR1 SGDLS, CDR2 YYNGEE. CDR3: CASSPRGQGYGYTF. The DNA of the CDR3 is TGTGCCAGCAGCCCTCGGGGACAGGGTTATGGCTACACCTTC.

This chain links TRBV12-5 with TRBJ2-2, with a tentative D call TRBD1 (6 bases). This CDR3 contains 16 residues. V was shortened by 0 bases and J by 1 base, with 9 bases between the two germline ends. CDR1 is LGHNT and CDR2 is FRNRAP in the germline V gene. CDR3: CASGLVLRGNTGELFF. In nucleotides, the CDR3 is TGTGCTAGTGGTTTGGTACTCAGGGGGAACACCGGGGAGCTGTTTTTT.

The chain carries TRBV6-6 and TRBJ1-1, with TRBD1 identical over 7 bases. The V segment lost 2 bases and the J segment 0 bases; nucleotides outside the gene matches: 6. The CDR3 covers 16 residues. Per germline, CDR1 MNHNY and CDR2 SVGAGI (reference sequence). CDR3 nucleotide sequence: TGTGCCAGCAGTTACACAGGGGCCTCTGTGAACACTGAAGCTTTCTTT. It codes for CASSYTGASVNTEAFF.

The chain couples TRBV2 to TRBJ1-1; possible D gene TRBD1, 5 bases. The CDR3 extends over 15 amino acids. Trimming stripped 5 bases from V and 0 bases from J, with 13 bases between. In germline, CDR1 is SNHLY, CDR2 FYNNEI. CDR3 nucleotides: TGTGCCAGCAGTCCGCGACAGACCATGAACACTGAAGCTTTCTTT. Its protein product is CASSPRQTMNTEAFF.

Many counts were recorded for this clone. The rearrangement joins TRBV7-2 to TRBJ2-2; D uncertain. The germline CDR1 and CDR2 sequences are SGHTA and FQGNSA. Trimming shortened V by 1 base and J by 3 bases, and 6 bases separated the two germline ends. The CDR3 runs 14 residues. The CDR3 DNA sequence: TGTGCCAGCAGCTTAGAACTGGACACCGGGGAGCTGTTTTTT. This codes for CASSLELDTGELFF.

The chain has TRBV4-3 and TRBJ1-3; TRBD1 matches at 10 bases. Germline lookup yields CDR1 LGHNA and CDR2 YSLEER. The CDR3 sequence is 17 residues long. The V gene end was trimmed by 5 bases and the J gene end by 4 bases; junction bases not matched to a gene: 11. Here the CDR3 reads CASSARPPGQGGNTIYF. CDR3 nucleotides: TGCGCCAGCAGCGCGAGACCTCCGGGACAGGGGGGAAACACCATATATTTT.

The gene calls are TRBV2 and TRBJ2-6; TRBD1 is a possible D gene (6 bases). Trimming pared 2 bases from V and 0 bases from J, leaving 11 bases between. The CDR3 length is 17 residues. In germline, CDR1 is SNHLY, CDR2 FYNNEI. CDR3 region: CASSEIWDISGANVLTF. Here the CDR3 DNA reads TGTGCCAGCAGTGAAATTTGGGACATCTCTGGGGCCAACGTCCTGACTTTC.

DNA for the CDR3: TGTGCCAGCAGCTTAACCGGGGTGGAATACGAGCAGTACGTC. Translating gives CASSLTGVEYEQYV. The gene calls are TRBV5-6 and TRBJ2-7; maybe TRBD2 (5 bases). Germline V gene sequence: CDR1 SGHDT, CDR2 YYEEEE. V lost 2 bases to trimming and J lost 4 bases, with 13 bases between them. This CDR3 has 14 amino acids.

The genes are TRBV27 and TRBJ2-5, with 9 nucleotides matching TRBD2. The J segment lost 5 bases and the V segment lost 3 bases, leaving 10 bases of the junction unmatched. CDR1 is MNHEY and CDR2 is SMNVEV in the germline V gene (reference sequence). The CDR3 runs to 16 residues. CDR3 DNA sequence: TGTGCCAGCAGTTTCAGTGCGGGGGGGCTAGGGGAGACCCAGTACTTC. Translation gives CASSFSAGGLGETQYF.

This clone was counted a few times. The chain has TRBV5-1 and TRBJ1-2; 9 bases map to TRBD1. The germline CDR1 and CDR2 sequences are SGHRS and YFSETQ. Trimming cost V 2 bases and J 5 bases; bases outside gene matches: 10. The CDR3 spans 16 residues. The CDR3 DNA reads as TGCGCCAGCAGCTTAACCGGGGACAGGGTACGGTATGGCTACACCTTC. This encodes CASSLTGDRVRYGYTF.

This chain's CDR3 is CASSALREGSEQYF. CDR3 sequence (DNA): TGTGCCAGCAGCGCCCTCAGGGAGGGGAGCGAGCAGTACTTC. The chain links TRBV7-2 to TRBJ2-7, with 7 bases that match TRBD2. V trimming: 5 bases; J trimming: 6 bases; junction bases outside the gene matches: 10. The CDR3 extends over 14 amino acids. Per the germline V gene, CDR1 is SGHTA and CDR2 is FQGNSA.

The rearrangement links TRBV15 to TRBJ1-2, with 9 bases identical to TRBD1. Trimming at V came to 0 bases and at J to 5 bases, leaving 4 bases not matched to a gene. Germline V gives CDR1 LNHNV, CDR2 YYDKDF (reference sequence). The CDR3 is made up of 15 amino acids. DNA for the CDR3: TGTGCCACCAGCAGAGAAGGACAGGGGAGTTATGGCTACACCTTC. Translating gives CATSREGQGSYGYTF. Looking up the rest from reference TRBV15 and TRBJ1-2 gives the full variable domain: DAMVIQNPRYQVTQFGKPVTLSCSQTLNHNVMYWYQQKSSQAPKLLFHYYDKDFNNEADTPDNFQSRRPNTSFCFLDIRSPGLGDTAMYLCATSREGQGSYGYTFGSGTRLTVV.

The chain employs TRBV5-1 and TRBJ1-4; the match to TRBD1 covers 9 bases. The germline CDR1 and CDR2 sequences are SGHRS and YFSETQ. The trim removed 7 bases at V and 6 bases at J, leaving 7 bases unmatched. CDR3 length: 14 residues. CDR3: CASGVGDRDEKLFF. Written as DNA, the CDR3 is TGCGCCAGCGGCGTGGGGGACAGGGATGAAAAACTGTTTTTT.

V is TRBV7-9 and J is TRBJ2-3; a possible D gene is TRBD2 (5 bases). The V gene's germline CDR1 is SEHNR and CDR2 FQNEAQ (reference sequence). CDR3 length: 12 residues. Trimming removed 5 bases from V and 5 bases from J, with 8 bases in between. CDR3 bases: TGTGCCAGCAGCCACGGAGGAGATACGCAGTATTTT. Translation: CASSHGGDTQYF.

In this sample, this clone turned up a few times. The CDR3, as DNA: TGTGCCTGGAGATTTCACTGGAGAGGGAGGCCAAAAAATTCACCCCTCCACTTT. Translating gives CAWRFHWRGRPKNSPLHF. This rearrangement joins TRBV30 to TRBJ1-6, with no clear D. The V and J ends lost 3 bases and 7 bases respectively, with 25 bases between them. The CDR3 extends over 18 amino acids. The germline V gene encodes CDR1 GTSNPN and CDR2 SVGIG (reference sequence).

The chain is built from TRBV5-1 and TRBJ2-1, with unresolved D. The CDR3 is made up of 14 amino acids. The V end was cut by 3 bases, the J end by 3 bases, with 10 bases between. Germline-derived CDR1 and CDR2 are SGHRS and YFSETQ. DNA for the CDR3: TGCGCCAGCAGCTCCGACTCATACTACAATGAGCAGTTCTTC. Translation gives CASSSDSYYNEQFF.

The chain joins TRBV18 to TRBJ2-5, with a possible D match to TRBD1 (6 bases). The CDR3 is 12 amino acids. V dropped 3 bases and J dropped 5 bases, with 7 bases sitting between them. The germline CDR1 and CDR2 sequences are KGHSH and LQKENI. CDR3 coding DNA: TGTGCCAGCTCACCCGACAGGGAGACCCAGTACTTC. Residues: CASSPDRETQYF.

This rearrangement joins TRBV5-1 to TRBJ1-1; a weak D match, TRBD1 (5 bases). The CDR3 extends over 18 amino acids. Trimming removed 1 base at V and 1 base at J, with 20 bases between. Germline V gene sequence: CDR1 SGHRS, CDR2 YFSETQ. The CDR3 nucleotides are TGCGCCAGCAGCTTGACGGACGGGGGGAATCGCCCGAACACTGAAGCTTTCTTT. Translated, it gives CASSLTDGGNRPNTEAFF.

The CDR3 region has the DNA TGTGCCACCAGTGTTGGAGGGCTAGAGAATCAGCCCCAGCATTTT. It translates to CATSVGGLENQPQHF. The chain employs TRBV24-1 and TRBJ1-5; D is unclear. The CDR3 spans 15 residues. V was pared by 5 bases and J by 4 bases, with 14 bases between. CDR1 and CDR2 (germline): KGHDR, SFDVKD.

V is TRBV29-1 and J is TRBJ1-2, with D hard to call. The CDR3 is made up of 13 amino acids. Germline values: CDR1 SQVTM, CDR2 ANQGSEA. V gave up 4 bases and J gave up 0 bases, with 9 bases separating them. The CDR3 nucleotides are TGCAGCGTTGTAGGTGACTCTAACTATGGCTACACCTTC. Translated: CSVVGDSNYGYTF. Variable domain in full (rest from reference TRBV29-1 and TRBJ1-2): SAVISQKPSRDICQRGTSLTIQCQVDSQVTMMFWYRQQPGQSLTLIATANQGSEATYESGFVIDKFPISRPNLTFSTLTVSNMSPEDSSIYLCSVVGDSNYGYTFGSGTRLTVV.

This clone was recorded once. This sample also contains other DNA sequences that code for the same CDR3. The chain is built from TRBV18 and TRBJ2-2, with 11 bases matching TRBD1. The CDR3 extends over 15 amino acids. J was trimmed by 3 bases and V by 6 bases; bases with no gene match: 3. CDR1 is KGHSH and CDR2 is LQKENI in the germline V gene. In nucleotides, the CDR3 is TGTGCCAGCTCCCCGGGACAGGGGGACACCGGGGAGCTGTTTTTT. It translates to CASSPGQGDTGELFF.

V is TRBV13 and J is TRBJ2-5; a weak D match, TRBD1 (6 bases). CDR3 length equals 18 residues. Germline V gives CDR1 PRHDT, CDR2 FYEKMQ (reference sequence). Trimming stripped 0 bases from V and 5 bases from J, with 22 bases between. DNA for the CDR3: TGTGCCAGCAGCTTAGGCCTAAGGTGGCAGGGGAATTTTGAGACCCAGTACTTC. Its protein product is CASSLGLRWQGNFETQYF.

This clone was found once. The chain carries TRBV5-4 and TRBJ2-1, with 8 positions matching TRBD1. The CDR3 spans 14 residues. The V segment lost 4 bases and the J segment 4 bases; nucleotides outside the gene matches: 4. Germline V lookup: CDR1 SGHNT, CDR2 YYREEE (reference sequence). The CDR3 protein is CASSPGQDYNEQFF. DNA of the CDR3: TGTGCCAGCAGCCCGGGACAGGATTACAATGAGCAGTTCTTC.